This TCR beta chain is drawn from a study of blood T cells in healthy people across ages. General study points: Estimates of diversity drawn from one million T cells were considered underestimates. Older age coincided with a roughly linear decline in TCR beta diversity per million T cells. Comparison with aged donors showed that long-lived donors had more naive CD4+ cells and higher diversity.

A sample-barcoded 5' primer and a J-beta primer mix were used in a second PCR of roughly 7 to 11 cycles. TCRdb used MiXCR to reprocess the 5' RACE reads, holding one entry per CDR3 protein. The repertoire has around 1.1 million distinct CDR3 sequences, under 40% of them found once; the top ten carry around 13%. For this clonotype: No antigen is known for it.

Samples each yielded at least 6 micrograms of total RNA. CDR3 length: 13 amino acids. The germline V gene encodes CDR1 MDHEN and CDR2 SYDVKM. V usage is TRBV28 and J usage is TRBJ2-4; TRBD1 agrees at 8 bases. With the DNA end fitting TRBJ2-7 better, the J assignment may be wrong. This TCR was sampled from a man younger than 30 in good health. Sequenced input: blood. CDR3 residues: CASKDRATNEQYF. CDR3 nucleotides: TGTGCCAGCAAGGACAGGGCGACAAACGAGCAGTACTTC.